Following are 10 T cell receptor beta chains from one sample sequenced in a study of T cell repertoires in cytomegalovirus infection. These receptors lack a known antigen. TCRdb independently ran MiXCR on the reads; one entry per CDR3 protein. Of about 920,000 distinct CDR3 sequences detected, 25% to 40% appear once; the ten largest clones hold around an eighth. The source was cultured CD8+ T cells from PBMCs, collected from culture after CMV antigen stimulation. The source is a human donor in good health (CMV status not recorded). Some clones in this sample may be carry-over from other donors' samples.

The sample holds a few counts of this clonotype. The chain recombines TRBV5-6 with TRBJ2-1; TRBD1 is a possible D gene (5 bases). The V end lost 4 bases, the J end lost 9 bases, and 11 bases lay between the germline ends. The CDR3 has 12 amino acids. Germline values: CDR1 SGHDT, CDR2 YYEEEE. The CDR3 spells CASSPGALEQFF. The CDR3 region has the DNA TGTGCCAGCAGCCCTGGGGCGCTTGAGCAGTTCTTC.

This clonotype was recorded a few times. The chain combines TRBV10-3 with TRBJ2-5; maybe TRBD2 (5 bases). Per the germline V gene, CDR1 is ENHRY and CDR2 is SYGVKD. The CDR3 consists of 15 residues. The V end lost 1 base, the J end lost 1 base, and 10 bases lay between the germline ends. The CDR3 here is CAISELPAAQETQYF. Here the CDR3 DNA reads TGTGCCATCAGTGAGTTACCAGCGGCCCAAGAGACCCAGTACTTC.

The chain recombines TRBV6-6 with TRBJ2-5; D not resolved. The V gene lost 8 bases and the J gene lost 6 bases, with 16 bases spanning the gap. The V gene's germline CDR1 is MNHNY and CDR2 SVGAGI (reference sequence). The CDR3 totals 13 residues. DNA for the CDR3: TGTGCCAGCTACTCAAGGACGAGGAAGACCCAGTACTTC. Amino acid sequence: CASYSRTRKTQYF.

The chain uses TRBV2 and TRBJ2-1; D may match TRBD1 or TRBD2 (5 bases each). The ends were cut back, 6 bases at V and 5 bases at J, with 14 bases in the middle. The germline gives CDR1 SNHLY, CDR2 FYNNEI. The CDR3 extends over 14 amino acids. The CDR3 is CASSRAGSDNEQFF. CDR3 coding DNA: TGTGCCAGCAGCAGGGCAGGGAGTGACAATGAGCAGTTCTTC. Variable domain in full (rest from reference TRBV2 and TRBJ2-1): EPEVTQTPSHQVTQMGQEVILRCVPISNHLYFYWYRQILGQKVEFLVSFYNNEISEKSEIFDDQFSVERPDGSNFTLKIRSTKLEDSAMYFCASSRAGSDNEQFFGPGTRLTVL.

The V call is TRBV29-1, the J call TRBJ2-7; 9 bases agree with TRBD1. The CDR3 totals 13 residues. After removal of 6 bases from V and 2 bases from J, the junction contained 5 bases not matched to a gene. CDR1 and CDR2 (germline): SQVTM, ANQGSEA. CDR3 in amino acids: CSVRTGDAYEQYF. CDR3 in DNA: TGCAGCGTCCGGACAGGGGACGCCTACGAGCAGTACTTC.

This clonotype was detected only a few times. CDR3 DNA sequence: TGTGCCAGCAGTGATACTAGCGGGGGTTTGAGCTCCTACGAGCAGTACGTC. This codes for CASSDTSGGLSSYEQYV. The chain couples TRBV2 to TRBJ2-7, with TRBD2 identical over 11 bases. The germline gives CDR1 SNHLY, CDR2 FYNNEI. J gave up 0 bases and V 3 bases, and 7 bases lay outside the gene matches. The length of the CDR3 is 17 residues.

This clonotype appeared many times. This sequence joins TRBV7-8 and TRBJ2-2; D remains unclear. Germline V gives CDR1 SGHVS, CDR2 FQNEAQ. Trimming took off 7 bases at V and 1 base at J, with 4 bases between the two ends. This CDR3 spans 12 amino acids. The CDR3, as DNA: TGTGCCAGCAAGGTGAACACCGGGGAGCTGTTTTTT. Encoded protein: CASKVNTGELFF.

This clonotype turned up a few times. V is TRBV4-1 and J is TRBJ2-5; TRBD1 or TRBD2 may be the D gene (5 bases each). The CDR3 is 16 residues long. V shed 0 bases and J shed 3 bases, with 14 bases lying between them. The germline V gene has CDR1 MGHRA and CDR2 YSYEKL. CDR3 nucleotide sequence: TGCGCCAGCAGCCAAGATAGAGAGGGGCCAGAAGAGACCCAGTACTTC. The encoded protein is CASSQDREGPEETQYF.

The V gene is TRBV5-6, the J gene TRBJ2-7; possibly TRBD1 or TRBD2 for D (6 bases each). The CDR3 is 18 amino acids. Trimming removed 3 bases from V and 0 bases from J, with 22 bases in between. CDR1 and CDR2 (germline): SGHDT, YYEEEE. CDR3: CASSSVAGGDEHSYEQYV. The CDR3 bases are TGTGCCAGCAGCTCAGTCGCCGGGGGCGATGAACACTCCTACGAGCAGTACGTC.

This clonotype was detected ten times or more. The chain links TRBV6-1 to TRBJ2-1, with 9 positions matching TRBD2. J gave up 2 bases and V 2 bases, and 4 bases lay outside the gene matches. The CDR3 covers 16 residues. Germline lookup yields CDR1 MNHNS and CDR2 SASEGT. CDR3 bases: TGTGCCAGCAGTGAATATGAGCGGGGGGCCTACAATGAGCAGTTCTTC. Residues: CASSEYERGAYNEQFF.